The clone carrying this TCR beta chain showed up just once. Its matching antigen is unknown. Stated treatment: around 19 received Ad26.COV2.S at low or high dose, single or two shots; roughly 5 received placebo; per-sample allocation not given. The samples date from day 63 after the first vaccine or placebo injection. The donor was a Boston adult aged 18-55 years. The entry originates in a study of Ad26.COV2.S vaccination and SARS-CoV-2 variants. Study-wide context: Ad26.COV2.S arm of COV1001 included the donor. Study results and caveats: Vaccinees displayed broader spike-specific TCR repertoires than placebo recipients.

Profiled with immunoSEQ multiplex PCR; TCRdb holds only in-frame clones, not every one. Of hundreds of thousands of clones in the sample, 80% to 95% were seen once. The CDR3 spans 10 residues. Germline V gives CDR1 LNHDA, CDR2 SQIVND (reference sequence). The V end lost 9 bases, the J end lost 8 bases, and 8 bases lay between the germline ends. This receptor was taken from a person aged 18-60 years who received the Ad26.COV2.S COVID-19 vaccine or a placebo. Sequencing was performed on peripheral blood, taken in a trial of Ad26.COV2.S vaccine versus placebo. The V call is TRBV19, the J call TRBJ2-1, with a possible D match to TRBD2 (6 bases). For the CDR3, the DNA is TGTGCCAGCGGGAGCTATGAGCAGTTCTTC. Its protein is CASGSYEQFF.